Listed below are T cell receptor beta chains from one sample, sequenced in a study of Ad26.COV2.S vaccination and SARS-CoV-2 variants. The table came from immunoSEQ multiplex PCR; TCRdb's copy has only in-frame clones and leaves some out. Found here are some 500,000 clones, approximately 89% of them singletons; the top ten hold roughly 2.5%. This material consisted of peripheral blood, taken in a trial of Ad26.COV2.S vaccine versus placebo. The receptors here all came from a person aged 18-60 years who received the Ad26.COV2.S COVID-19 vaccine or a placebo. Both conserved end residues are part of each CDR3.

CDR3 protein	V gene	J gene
CASSQDSGVGTDTQYF	TRBV4-3	TRBJ2-3
CASRLTLIWTGRGYTF	TRBV5-1	TRBJ1-2
CASRASGRLSYNEQFF	TRBV27	TRBJ2-1
CASSQDTRPNQPQHF	TRBV4-3	TRBJ1-5
CASSYRVGTEAFF	TRBV5-4	TRBJ1-1
CASSRARYEQYF	TRBV18	TRBJ2-7
CASSQVAGMNTEAFF	TRBV3-1/TRBV3-2	TRBJ1-1
CAWSTYNQPQHF	TRBV30	TRBJ1-5
CASSLRQGYSYEQYF	TRBV13	TRBJ2-7
CASSSGTGGQETQYF	TRBV5-1	TRBJ2-5